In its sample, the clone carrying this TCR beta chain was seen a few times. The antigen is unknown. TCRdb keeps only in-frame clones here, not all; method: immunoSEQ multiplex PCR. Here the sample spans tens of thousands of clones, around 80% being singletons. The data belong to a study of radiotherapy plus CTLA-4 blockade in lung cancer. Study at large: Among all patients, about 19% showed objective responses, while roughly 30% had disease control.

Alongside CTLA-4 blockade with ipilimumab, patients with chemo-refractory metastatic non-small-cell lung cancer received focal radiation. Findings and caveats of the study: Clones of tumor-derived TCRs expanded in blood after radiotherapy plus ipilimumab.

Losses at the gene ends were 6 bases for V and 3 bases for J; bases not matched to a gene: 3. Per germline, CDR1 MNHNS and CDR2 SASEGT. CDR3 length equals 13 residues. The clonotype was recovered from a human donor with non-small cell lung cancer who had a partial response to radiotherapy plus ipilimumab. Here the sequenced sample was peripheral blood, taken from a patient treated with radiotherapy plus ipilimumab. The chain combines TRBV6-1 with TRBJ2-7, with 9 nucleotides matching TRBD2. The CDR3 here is CASRLAGLYEQYF. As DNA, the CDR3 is TGTGCCAGCAGGCTAGCGGGGCTCTACGAGCAGTACTTC.